This T cell receptor beta chain was sequenced for a study of OX40 agonist ivuxolimab in advanced cancers. The CDR3 totals 13 residues. V was shortened by 6 bases and J by 5 bases, with 13 bases between the two germline ends. In germline, CDR1 is MNHNY, CDR2 SVGAGI (reference sequence). Measured with immunoSEQ multiplex PCR; TCRdb has only the in-frame clones, and not every one. In the table there are tens of thousands of clones, more than 65% of which are singletons. V gene TRBV6-6 combines with J gene TRBJ1-1; D not certain. The sample was CD4+ or CD8+ T cells sorted from blood, taken in a trial of the OX40 agonist ivuxolimab. The receptor was isolated from an adult with an advanced solid tumor such as melanoma, head and neck, liver or kidney cancer. CDR3 coding DNA: TGTGCCAGCAGCCTAAACGGTGAAACTGAAGCTTTCTTT. Protein: CASSLNGETEAFF.